The present T cell receptor (beta chain) was sequenced within a study of shared clonotypes between healthy human individuals. Study-wide results and limits: Clonotypes that were shared across a handful of donors made up around 5% of naive CD4 clonotypes.

Sequencing was performed with immunoSEQ multiplex PCR; in TCRdb, only in-frame clones are kept and a portion is missing. The repertoire holds 2 million or so clones, with roughly 94% as singletons. CDR1 and CDR2 from the germline V gene are SGHRS and YFSETQ. The CDR3 loop spans 15 amino acids. V dropped 5 bases and J dropped 2 bases, with 17 bases sitting between them. Points on this clone: Its antigen is not identified.

CD45RO negativity and positive selection for CCR7 defined naive CD8 cells, a population that excluded terminally differentiated effector memory CD45RA+ cells. The receptor comes from a man younger than 30 in good health. This rearrangement joins TRBV5-1 to TRBJ2-7; D might be TRBD2 (5 bases). Input material: naive CD8+ T cells sorted from blood. The CDR3 DNA follows: TGCGCCAGCAGACCGGGATGGGGAGTTCCCTACGAGCAGTACTTC. Protein sequence: CASRPGWGVPYEQYF.